The present T cell receptor (beta chain) was sequenced within a study of T cells after yellow fever vaccination. Across the whole study: SMART-Seq v4 Ultra Low Input handled preparation of low-cell-number fractions.

A remark on this clonotype: Its antigen is not identified.

General observations from the study: Once the booster was given, most primary-vaccination clones reappeared, at 95% to 97% for CD4 and around 90% for CD8. Abundant bulk-derived clonotypes could contaminate FACS-sorted repertoires.

V was cut by 4 bases and J by 9 bases, with 26 bases left in between. CDR1 and CDR2 from the germline V gene are SGHRS and YFSETQ. This CDR3 has 16 residues. The authors made TCR cDNA by 5'RACE template switching, adding a universal primer site and UMIs. MiXCR, run by TCRdb on the 5' RACE reads, gives a single entry per CDR3 protein. Of approximately 300,000 distinct CDR3 sequences in the sample, roughly 10% were seen once. Sequenced here: CD4+ T cells sorted from PBMCs, sampled 45 days after the yellow fever booster vaccination. This receptor was taken from a man aged 18 to 30 who received the YFV17D yellow fever vaccine. V usage is TRBV5-1 and J usage is TRBJ2-7; a possible D gene is TRBD1 (6 bases). This CDR3 is CASSQGGRANSPGQYV. The CDR3 DNA sequence: TGCGCCAGCAGCCAAGGGGGACGGGCCAACTCTCCTGGGCAGTACGTC.